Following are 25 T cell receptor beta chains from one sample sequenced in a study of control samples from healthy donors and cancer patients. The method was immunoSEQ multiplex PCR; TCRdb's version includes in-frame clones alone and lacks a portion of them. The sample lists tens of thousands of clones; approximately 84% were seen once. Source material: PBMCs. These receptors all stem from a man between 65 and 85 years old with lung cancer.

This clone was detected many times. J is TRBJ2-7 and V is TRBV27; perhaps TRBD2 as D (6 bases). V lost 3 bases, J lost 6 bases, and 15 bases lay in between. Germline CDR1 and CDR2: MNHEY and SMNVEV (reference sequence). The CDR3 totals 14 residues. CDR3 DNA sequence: TGTGCCAGCAGTTTTTTAGGAGGGATGGGCGAGCAGTACTTC. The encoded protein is CASSFLGGMGEQYF.

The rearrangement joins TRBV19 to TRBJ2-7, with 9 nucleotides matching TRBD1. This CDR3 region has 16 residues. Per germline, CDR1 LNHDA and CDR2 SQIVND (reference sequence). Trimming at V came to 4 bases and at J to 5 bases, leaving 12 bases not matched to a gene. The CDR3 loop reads CASSKQGAPLGNEQYF. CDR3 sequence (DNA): TGTGCCAGTAGTAAACAGGGGGCCCCCCTCGGGAACGAGCAGTACTTC.

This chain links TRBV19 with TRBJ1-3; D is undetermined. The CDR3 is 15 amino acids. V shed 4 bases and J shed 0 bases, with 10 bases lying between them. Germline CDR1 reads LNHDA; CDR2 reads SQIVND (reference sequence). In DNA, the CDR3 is TGTGCCAGTAGTACTGGGCCCAACTCTGGAAACACCATATATTTT. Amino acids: CASSTGPNSGNTIYF.

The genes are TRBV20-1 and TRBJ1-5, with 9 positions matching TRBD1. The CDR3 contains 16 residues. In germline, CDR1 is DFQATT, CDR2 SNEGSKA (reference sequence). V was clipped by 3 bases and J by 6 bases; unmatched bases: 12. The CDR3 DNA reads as TGCAGTGCTAGTGTCTCGGGACAGGGTGGACGTCAGCCCCAGCATTTT. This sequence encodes CSASVSGQGGRQPQHF.

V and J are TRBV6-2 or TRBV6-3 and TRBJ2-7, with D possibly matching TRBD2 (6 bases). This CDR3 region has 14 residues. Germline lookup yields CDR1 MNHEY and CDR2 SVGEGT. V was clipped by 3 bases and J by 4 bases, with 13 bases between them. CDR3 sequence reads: CASSYGRGLYEQYF. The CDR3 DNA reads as TGTGCCAGCAGTTATGGGCGGGGCCTATACGAGCAGTACTTC.

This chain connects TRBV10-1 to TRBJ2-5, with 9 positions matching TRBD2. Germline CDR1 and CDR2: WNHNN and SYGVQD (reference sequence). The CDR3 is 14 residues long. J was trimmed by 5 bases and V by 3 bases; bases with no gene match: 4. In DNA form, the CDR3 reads TGCGCCAGCAGTGACAGCGGGGGGCACGAGACCCAGTACTTC. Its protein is CASSDSGGHETQYF.

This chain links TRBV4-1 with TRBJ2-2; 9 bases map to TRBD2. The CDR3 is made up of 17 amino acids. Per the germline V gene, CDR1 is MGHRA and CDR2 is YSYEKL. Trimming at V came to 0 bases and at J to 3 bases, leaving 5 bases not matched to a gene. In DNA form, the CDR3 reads TGCGCCAGCAGCCAAGAGGCGGGGGGGGTGTACACCGGGGAGCTGTTTTTT. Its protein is CASSQEAGGVYTGELFF.

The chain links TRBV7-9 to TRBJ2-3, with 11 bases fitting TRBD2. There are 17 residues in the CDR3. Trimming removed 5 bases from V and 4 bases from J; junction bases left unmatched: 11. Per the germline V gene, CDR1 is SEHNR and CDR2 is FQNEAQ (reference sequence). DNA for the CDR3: TGTGCCAGCAGCCCATCCCTACTAGCGGGGGCTTCAGATACGCAGTATTTT. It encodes CASSPSLLAGASDTQYF.

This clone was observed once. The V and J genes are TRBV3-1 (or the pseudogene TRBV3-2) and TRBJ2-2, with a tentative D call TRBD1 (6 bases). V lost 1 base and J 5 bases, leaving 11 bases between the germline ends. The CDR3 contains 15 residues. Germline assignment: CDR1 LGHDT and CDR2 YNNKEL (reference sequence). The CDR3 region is CASSQAGVGTGELFF. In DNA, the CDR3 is TGTGCCAGCAGCCAAGCAGGGGTTGGGACCGGGGAGCTGTTTTTT.

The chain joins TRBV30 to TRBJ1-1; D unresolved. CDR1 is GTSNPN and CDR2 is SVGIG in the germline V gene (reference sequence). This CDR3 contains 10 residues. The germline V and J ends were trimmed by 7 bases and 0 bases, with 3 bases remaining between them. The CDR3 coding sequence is TGTGCCTTGGTGAACACTGAAGCTTTCTTT. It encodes CALVNTEAFF.

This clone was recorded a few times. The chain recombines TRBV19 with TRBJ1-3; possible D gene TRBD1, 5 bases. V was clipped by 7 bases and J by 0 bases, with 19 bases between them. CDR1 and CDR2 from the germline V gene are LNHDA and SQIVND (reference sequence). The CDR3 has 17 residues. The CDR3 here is CASTKPGDASSGNTIYF. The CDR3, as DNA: TGTGCCAGTACCAAACCCGGGGACGCGAGCTCTGGAAACACCATATATTTT.

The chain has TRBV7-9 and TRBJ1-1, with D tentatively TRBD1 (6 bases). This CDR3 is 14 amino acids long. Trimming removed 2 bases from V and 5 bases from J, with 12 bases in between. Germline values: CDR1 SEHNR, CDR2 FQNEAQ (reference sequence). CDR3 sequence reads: CASSLRGETTEAFF. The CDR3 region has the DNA TGTGCCAGCAGCTTAAGGGGGGAAACGACTGAAGCTTTCTTT.

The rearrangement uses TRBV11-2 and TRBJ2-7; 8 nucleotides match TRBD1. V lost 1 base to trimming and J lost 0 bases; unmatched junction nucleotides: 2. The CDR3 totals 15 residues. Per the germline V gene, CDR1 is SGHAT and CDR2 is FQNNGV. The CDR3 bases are TGTGCCAGCAGCTTAGGGCAGGGGGCCTCCTACGAGCAGTACTTC. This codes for CASSLGQGASYEQYF.

CDR3 sequence: CASSLAQGTYEQYF. CDR3 DNA: TGTGCCAGCAGCTTAGCTCAGGGAACCTACGAGCAGTACTTC. The chain carries TRBV11-1 and TRBJ2-7, with TRBD1 as a possible D gene (5 bases). Looked up from germline, CDR1 is SGHAT and CDR2 is FQDESV (reference sequence). Between the trimmed V and J ends, which lost 0 bases and 2 bases, there was a span of 8 bases. The CDR3 spans 14 residues.

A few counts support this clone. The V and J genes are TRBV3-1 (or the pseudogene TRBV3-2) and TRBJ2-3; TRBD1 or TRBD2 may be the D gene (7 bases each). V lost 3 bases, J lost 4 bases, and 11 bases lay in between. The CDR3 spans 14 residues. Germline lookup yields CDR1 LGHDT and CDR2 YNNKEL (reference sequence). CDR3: CASSHSGGADTQYF. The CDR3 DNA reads TGTGCCAGCAGCCATTCAGGGGGGGCAGATACGCAGTATTTT.

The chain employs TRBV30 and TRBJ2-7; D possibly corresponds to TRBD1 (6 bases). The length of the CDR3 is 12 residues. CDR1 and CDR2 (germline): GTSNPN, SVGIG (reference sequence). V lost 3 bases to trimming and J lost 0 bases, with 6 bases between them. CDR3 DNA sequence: TGTGCCTGGAGCAGGGGCTCCTACGAGCAGTACTTC. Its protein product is CAWSRGSYEQYF. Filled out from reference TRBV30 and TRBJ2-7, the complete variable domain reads SQTIHQWPATLVQPVGSPLSLECTVEGTSNPNLYWYRQAAGRGLQLLFYSVGIGQISSEVPQNLSASRPQDRQFILSSKKLLLSDSGFYLCAWSRGSYEQYFGPGTRLTVT.

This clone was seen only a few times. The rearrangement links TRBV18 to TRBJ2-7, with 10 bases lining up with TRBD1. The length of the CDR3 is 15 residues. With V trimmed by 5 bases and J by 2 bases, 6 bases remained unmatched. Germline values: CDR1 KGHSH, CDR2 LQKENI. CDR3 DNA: TGTGCCAGCTCAGCCCGGGACAGGGGAGCCTACGAGCAGTACTTC. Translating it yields CASSARDRGAYEQYF.

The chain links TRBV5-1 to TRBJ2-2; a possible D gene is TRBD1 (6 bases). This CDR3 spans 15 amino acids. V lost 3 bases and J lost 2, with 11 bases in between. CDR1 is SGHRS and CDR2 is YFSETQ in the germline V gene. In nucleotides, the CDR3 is TGCGCCAGCAGCTCCCAACAGGGAAACACCGGGGAGCTGTTTTTT. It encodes CASSSQQGNTGELFF.

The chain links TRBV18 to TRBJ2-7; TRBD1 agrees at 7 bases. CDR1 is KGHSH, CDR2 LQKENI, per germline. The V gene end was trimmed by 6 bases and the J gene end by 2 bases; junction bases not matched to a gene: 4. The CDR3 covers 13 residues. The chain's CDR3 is CASSSGQPYEQYF. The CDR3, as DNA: TGTGCCAGCTCTTCGGGACAGCCCTACGAGCAGTACTTC. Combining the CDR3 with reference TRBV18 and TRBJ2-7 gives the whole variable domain NAGVMQNPRHLVRRRGQEARLRCSPMKGHSHVYWYRQLPEEGLKFMVYLQKENIIDESGMPKERFSAEFPKEGPSILRIQQVVRGDSAAYFCASSSGQPYEQYFGPGTRLTVT.

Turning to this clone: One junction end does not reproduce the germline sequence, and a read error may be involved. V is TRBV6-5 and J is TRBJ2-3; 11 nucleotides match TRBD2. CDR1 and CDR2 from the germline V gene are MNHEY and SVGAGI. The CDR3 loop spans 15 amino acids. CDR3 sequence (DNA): TGTGCCAGCAGTCGACTAGCGGGAAGCACAGATGCGCAGTATTTT. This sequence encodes CASSRLAGSTDAQYF.

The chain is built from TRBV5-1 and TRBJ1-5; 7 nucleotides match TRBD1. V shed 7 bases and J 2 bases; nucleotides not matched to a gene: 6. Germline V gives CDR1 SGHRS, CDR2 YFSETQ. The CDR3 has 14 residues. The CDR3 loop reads CASAETGRNQPQHF. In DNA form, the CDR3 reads TGCGCCAGCGCGGAGACAGGGCGCAATCAGCCCCAGCATTTT.

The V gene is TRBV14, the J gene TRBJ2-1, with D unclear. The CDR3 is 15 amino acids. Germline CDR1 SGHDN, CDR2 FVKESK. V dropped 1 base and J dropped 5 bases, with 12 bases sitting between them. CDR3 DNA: TGTGCCAGCAGCCAAGGATATGGGCGACACAATGAGCAGTTCTTC. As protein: CASSQGYGRHNEQFF.

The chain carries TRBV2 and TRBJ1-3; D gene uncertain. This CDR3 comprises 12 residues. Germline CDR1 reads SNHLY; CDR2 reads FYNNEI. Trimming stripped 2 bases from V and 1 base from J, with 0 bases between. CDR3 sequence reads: CASSESGNTIYF. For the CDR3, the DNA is TGTGCCAGCAGTGAATCTGGAAACACCATATATTTT.

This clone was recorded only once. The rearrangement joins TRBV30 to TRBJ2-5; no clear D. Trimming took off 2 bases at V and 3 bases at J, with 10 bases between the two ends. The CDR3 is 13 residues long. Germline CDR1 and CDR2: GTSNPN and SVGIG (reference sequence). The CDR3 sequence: CAWSSGSEETQYF. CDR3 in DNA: TGTGCCTGGAGTTCGGGCAGCGAAGAGACCCAGTACTTC.

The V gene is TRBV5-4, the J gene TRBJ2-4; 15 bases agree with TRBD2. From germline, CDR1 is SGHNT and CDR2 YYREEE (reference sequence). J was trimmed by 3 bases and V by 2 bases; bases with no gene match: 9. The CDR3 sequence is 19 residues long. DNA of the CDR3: TGTGCCAGCAGCTTCGGACTAGCGGGGGGGCCAGGGGTCAAAAACATTCAGTACTTC. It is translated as CASSFGLAGGPGVKNIQYF.